The clone carrying this TCR beta chain was seen just once. The antigen is undetermined. The CDR3 contains 11 residues. The V gene's germline CDR1 is MNHEY and CDR2 SVGAGI. V lost 7 bases to trimming and J lost 4 bases, with 7 bases between them. The data are from a study of T cell responses to AZD1222 COVID-19 vaccine. The wider study: Combined were second doses at about 4 or about 12 weeks.

Sequencing used immunoSEQ multiplex PCR; TCRdb keeps in-frame clones, though not all of them. Here the sample spans approximately 190,000 clones, around 93% being singletons. General observations from the study: Breadth and depth of Spike-specific TCRs rose after two AZD1222 doses.

The clonotype originates from an adult in good health. J is TRBJ1-1 and V is TRBV6-5, with D maybe TRBD1 (5 bases). This specimen was peripheral blood, taken on day 0 of AZD1222 vaccination. CDR3 in amino acids: CASIGVTEAFF. DNA for the CDR3: TGTGCCAGCATAGGGGTCACTGAAGCTTTCTTT.